The rows below give T cell receptor beta chains drawn from one sample of a study of blood T cell repertoires in COVID-19. Repertoires were generated with immunoSEQ multiplex PCR, while TCRdb's copy carries only in-frame clones and drops some. The sample has roughly 180,000 clones; approximately 80% are singletons. The sample was PBMCs or T cells enriched from blood (not recorded which). The receptors were sampled from a man in his fifties who had recovered from COVID-19. CDR3s include the opening cysteine and the closing phenylalanine or tryptophan. D genes are given only for firm matches. The size entry is marked missing in some rows and otherwise reads once, few, many or a size class.

abundance,j_gene,v_gene,len,d_gene,CDR3nt,CDR3aa
NA,TRBJ2-3,TRBV29-1,12,NA,TGCAGCGTTGAAGATCTTAGGACAGCGCAGTATTTT,CSVEDLRTAQYF
NA,TRBJ1-5,TRBV6-1,17,TRBD1,TGTGCCAGCAGTGAATACCCCGGGACAGGGATTAATCAGCCCCAGCATTTT,CASSEYPGTGINQPQHF
NA,TRBJ1-5,TRBV4-2,15,NA,TGTGCCAGCAGCCAGAGCAGGGTCCCAGATCAGCCCCAGCATTTT,CASSQSRVPDQPQHF
NA,TRBJ2-2,TRBV15,17,NA,TGTGCCACCAGCAGAGGGGGGCGGCAGTCTGCCACCGGGGAGCTGTTTTTT,CATSRGGRQSATGELFF
NA,TRBJ2-7,TRBV27,11,TRBD1,TGTGCCACCTACAGGGGCCACGAGCAGTACTTC,CATYRGHEQYF
NA,TRBJ1-3,TRBV5-5,16,NA,TGTGCCAGCAGCGACCTCAGGGTCAACTCTGGAAACACCATATATTTT,CASSDLRVNSGNTIYF
NA,TRBJ2-1,TRBV19,15,NA,TGTGCCAGTAGTATACGGCGACTAGAGTCGGATGAGCAGTTCTTC,CASSIRRLESDEQFF
NA,TRBJ2-7,TRBV4-1,17,TRBD1,TGCGCCAGCAGCCAAGAAGTAACAGGGGCTGCCTCCTACGAGCAGTACTTC,CASSQEVTGAASYEQYF
few,TRBJ2-7,TRBV10-3,16,TRBD1,TGTGCCATCAGTGACGCCGGGACAGGGGGCAAATACGAGCAGTACTTC,CAISDAGTGGKYEQYF
NA,TRBJ2-2,TRBV18,16,TRBD1,TGTGCCAGCTCACAACCGGGACAGGGTGACGCCGGGGAGCTGTTTTTT,CASSQPGQGDAGELFF
NA,TRBJ1-5,TRBV30,17,NA,TGTGCCTGGAGTGTCCCAATCCGGCAGGGCCTCAATCAGCCCCAGCATTTT,CAWSVPIRQGLNQPQHF
NA,TRBJ2-1,TRBV11-3,15,NA,TGTGCCAGCAGCTTATCGGGCAGGGGTTTCAATGAGCAGTTCTTC,CASSLSGRGFNEQFF
once,TRBJ1-5,TRBV18,16,NA,TGTGCCAGCTCACCCCGGGGGGTTGATAGCAATCAGCCCCAGCATTTT,CASSPRGVDSNQPQHF
medium-sized,TRBJ1-3,TRBV15,15,NA,TGTGCCACCAGCCACGAGGGCGTCTCTGGAAACACCATATATTTT,CATSHEGVSGNTIYF